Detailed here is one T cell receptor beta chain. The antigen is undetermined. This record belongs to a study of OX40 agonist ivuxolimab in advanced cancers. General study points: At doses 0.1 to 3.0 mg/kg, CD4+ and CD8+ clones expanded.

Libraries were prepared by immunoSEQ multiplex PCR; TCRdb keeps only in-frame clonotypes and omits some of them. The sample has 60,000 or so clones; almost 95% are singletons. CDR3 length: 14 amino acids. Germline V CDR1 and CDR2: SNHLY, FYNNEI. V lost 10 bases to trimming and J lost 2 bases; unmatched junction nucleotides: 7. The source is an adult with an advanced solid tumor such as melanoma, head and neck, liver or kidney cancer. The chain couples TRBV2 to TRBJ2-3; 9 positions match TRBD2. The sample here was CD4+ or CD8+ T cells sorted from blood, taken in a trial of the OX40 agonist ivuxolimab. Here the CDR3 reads CAISGRTYTDTQYF. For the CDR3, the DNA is TGTGCCATCAGCGGGAGGACATACACAGATACGCAGTATTTT.